This TCR beta chain was sequenced in a study of blood T cell repertoires in COVID-19. Sequencing was performed with immunoSEQ multiplex PCR; in TCRdb, only in-frame clones are kept and a portion is missing. Of approximately 250,000 clones in the sample, over 80% are singletons; the top ten hold about 4%. Germline values: CDR1 SGDLS, CDR2 YYNGEE. There are 20 residues in the CDR3. With 4 bases clipped from V and 2 bases from J, the junction kept 16 bases outside the gene matches. Source material: PBMCs or T cells enriched from blood (not recorded which). This chain uses TRBV9 with TRBJ2-1; 12 nucleotides match TRBD2. This TCR was recovered from a woman between 25 and 40 years old with acute COVID-19. CDR3 amino acids: CASSPIGLAGKSPAYNEQFF. In DNA, the CDR3 is TGTGCCAGCAGCCCTATAGGACTAGCGGGGAAATCACCTGCCTACAATGAGCAGTTCTTC.